The clone carrying this T cell receptor beta chain was found once. Antigen unknown. This sample stems from a study of OX40 agonist ivuxolimab in advanced cancers. Study-wide background: Dose-escalation cases comprised hepatocellular carcinoma, melanoma, renal cell or head and neck cancer. Eligibility rules accepted prior anti-PD-1, anti-PD-L1 or anti-CTLA-4 therapy, and over 30% had some. Study-level points and caveats: With doses of 0.1 to 3.0 mg/kg, CD4+ and CD8+ blood T cells had undergone clonal expansion by week 6.

Measured with immunoSEQ multiplex PCR; TCRdb has only the in-frame clones, and not every one. The sample shows about 90,000 clones, around nine tenths of them seen only once. This CDR3 region has 13 residues. Germline V gives CDR1 SGHVS, CDR2 FNYEAQ. The trim removed 5 bases at V and 7 bases at J, leaving 6 bases unmatched. This sample comprised CD4+ or CD8+ T cells sorted from blood, obtained in a trial of the OX40 agonist ivuxolimab. The chain uses TRBV7-6 and TRBJ2-3, with 7 positions matching TRBD1. The clonotype comes from an adult with an advanced solid tumor such as melanoma, head and neck, liver or kidney cancer. The CDR3 region is CASSVGTANTQYF. CDR3 DNA: TGTGCCAGCAGCGTCGGGACAGCAAATACGCAGTATTTT.